The source of this T cell receptor beta chain is a study of blood T cell repertoires in COVID-19. Libraries were prepared by immunoSEQ multiplex PCR; TCRdb keeps only in-frame clonotypes and omits some of them. This sample carries about 100,000 clones, more than 70% of them seen once, and the ten largest clones take 11%. The germline gives CDR1 SGHTA, CDR2 FQGNSA. The CDR3 contains 13 residues. V gave up 6 bases and J gave up 6 bases, with 14 bases separating them. Sequenced sample: peripheral blood. The TCR originated in a woman in her 30s with acute or convalescent COVID-19. The V and J genes are TRBV7-2 and TRBJ1-2; possibly TRBD1 for D (5 bases). The CDR3 spells CASSSGGGDGYTF. Here the CDR3 DNA reads TGTGCCAGCAGTTCAGGTGGGGGGGATGGCTACACCTTC.